The present T cell receptor beta chain was sequenced within a study of T cell clones after liver transplantation. The wider study: TCRbeta sequencing after a pre-transplant mixed lymphocyte reaction identified graft-donor-reactive clones, later tracked in post-transplant blood. At least one year of complete immunosuppression withdrawal without enzymes over twice normal defined tolerance.

This clone was picked up a small number of times. Measured with immunoSEQ multiplex PCR; TCRdb has only the in-frame clones, and not every one. The table has roughly 60,000 clones, about 73% seen once. This CDR3 region has 16 residues. Looked up from germline, CDR1 is SGHNT and CDR2 is YYREEE (reference sequence). V lost 4 bases and J lost 9, with 23 bases in between. V gene TRBV5-4 combines with J gene TRBJ2-1; TRBD2 is a possible D gene (6 bases). This clonotype was obtained from a human patient who received a liver transplant. Part of the T cell pool may stem from the graft donor. Specimen: CD4+ T cells from blood, collected at the approximately 15-month timepoint. CDR3 in DNA: TGTGCCAGCAGCGCCCATAGCGGAGCTGTCCCACGTGAGCAGTTCTTC. Translation: CASSAHSGAVPREQFF.